This T cell receptor (beta chain) derives from a study of radiotherapy plus CTLA-4 blockade in lung cancer. Study-wide background: Across the patients, objective responses occurred in approximately 17%, and disease control in just over 30%.

The study treated chemo-refractory metastatic non-small-cell lung cancer patients with focal radiation plus ipilimumab CTLA-4 blockade. Libraries were prepared by immunoSEQ multiplex PCR; TCRdb keeps only in-frame clonotypes and omits some of them. The table lists 90,000 to 130,000 clones, approximately 77% of them singletons. Study results and limitations: Reports identified early blood T cell clone dynamics, with interferon-beta, as the best response predictor. Peripheral blood showed expansion of tumor-derived TCR clones after radiotherapy and ipilimumab.

This clone was detected only once. Its specificity is not known. The specimen comprised peripheral blood, sampled from a patient treated with radiotherapy plus ipilimumab. The TCR originated in a human donor with non-small cell lung cancer that progressed on radiotherapy plus ipilimumab. Some clones in this sample may be carry-over from other donors' samples.

CDR3 residues: CASSALGASGNTIYF. For the CDR3, the DNA is TGCGCCAGCAGCGCCTTGGGGGCCTCTGGAAACACCATATATTTT. The chain uses TRBV5-1 and TRBJ1-3, with a weak D call TRBD1 (6 bases). Germline values: CDR1 SGHRS, CDR2 YFSETQ. With 4 bases removed from V and 0 bases from J, the gap between germline ends came to 11 bases. The CDR3 runs 15 residues.